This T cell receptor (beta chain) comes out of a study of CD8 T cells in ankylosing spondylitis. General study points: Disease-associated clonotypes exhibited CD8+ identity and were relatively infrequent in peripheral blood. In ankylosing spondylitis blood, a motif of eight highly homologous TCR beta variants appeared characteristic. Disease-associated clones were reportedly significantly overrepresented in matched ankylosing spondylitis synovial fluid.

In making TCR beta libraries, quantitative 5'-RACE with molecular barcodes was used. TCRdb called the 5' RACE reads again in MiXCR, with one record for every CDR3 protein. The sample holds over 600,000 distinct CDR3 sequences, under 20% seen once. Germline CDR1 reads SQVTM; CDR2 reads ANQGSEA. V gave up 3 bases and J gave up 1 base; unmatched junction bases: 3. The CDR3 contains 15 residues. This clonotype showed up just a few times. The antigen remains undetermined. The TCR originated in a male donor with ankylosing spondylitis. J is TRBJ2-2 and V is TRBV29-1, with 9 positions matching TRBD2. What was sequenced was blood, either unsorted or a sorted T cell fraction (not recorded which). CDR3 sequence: CSVDASGVNTGELFF. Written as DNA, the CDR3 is TGCAGCGTTGATGCTAGCGGGGTGAACACCGGGGAGCTGTTTTTT.